This T cell receptor beta chain derives from a study of CD4 T cells in relation to SARS-CoV-2 and coronaviruses (dated by TCRdb to the early 2020s). Turning to the overall study: The ViraFEST assay cultured PBMCs with antigen for more than eight days, then sequenced TCR beta CDR3s to find antigen-specific clonal expansions. An HIV-1 Nef peptide pool or a no-peptide culture served as the negative reference condition. Patient-derived lymphoblastoid cell lines were used to map the HLA restriction of shared crossreactive spike epitopes. Memory CD4+ T cell crossreactivity between SARS-CoV-2 and common cold coronavirus spike proteins was assessed at the TCR clonotype level in the study. The Adaptive Biotechnologies TCR-sequencing kit was used for samples from a few pre-COVID donors and for the naive versus memory experiments, whereas the other data were Illumina-based. A different TCR-beta assay, based on Illumina, was used to sequence expansion assays from other donors in the study. Paper-wide results and their limitations: In roughly 70% of donors, memory CD4+ clonotypes turned up that crossrecognized SARS-CoV-2 and at least one common cold coronavirus spike. The study was limited by small numbers of patients and tested TCRs. Because the crossreactivity analysis focused on spike protein, crossreactivity against other viral proteins was not assessed. Because no donor provided both pre-pandemic and post-infection samples, tracing the source of pre-existing responses was limited. Crossreactive clones showed significantly weaker SARS-CoV-2-driven expansion than monoreactive clones, consistent with antigenic imprinting.

Trimming leaves V shorter by 0 bases and J shorter by 8 bases, with the junction holding 12 bases beyond the gene matches. The CDR3 goes from the cysteine to the phenylalanine over 17 residues. Left in the record is the CDR3 DNA by itself, 51 bases read in frame from the first base. The germline V gene sets CDR1 to LGHNA and CDR2 to YSLEER. To prepare the library, the immunoSEQ multiplex PCR assay was applied. Regarding the original processing steps: Preprocessing removed nonproductive sequences and CDR3s not starting with C, not ending with F or W, or shorter than 7 amino acids. Antigen-specific clonotypes were called with the MANAFEST web app, based on expansion relative to reference and other culture wells. A clone counted as positive if significantly expanded in 2 of 3 replicate wells versus the reference culture at FDR below 0.05. Positive clones also required significant expansion versus all other tandem wells and an odds ratio above 5. CDR3 homology was quantified as pairwise Levenshtein distance, calculated with the stringdist R package after three terminal residues were trimmed from each end. TCRdb took this table from immuneACCESS and kept in-frame rearrangements with V and J called. Such tables lack part of the clones; where checked against another copy, unresolved V genes explain under half of the gap, and the rest is unexplained. That table is the source of V, J and clone size, and D and trimming were worked out from the DNA. In all, the sample holds about 30,000 clones, and 76% of those were seen once. Together, the top ten hold about 15% of the sample.

CD4+ T cells from unexposed donors were collected before the COVID-19 pandemic (2011-2018). The EasySep CD4+ T cell isolation kit was used to isolate CD4+ T cells once the cultures had run for approximately ten days. As far as cell numbers permitted, CD4+ T cells from unexposed donors were tested for reactivity against SARS-CoV-2 S and N as well as four spike pools from common cold coronaviruses. Each well received under 2.5 million PBMCs, cultured in IMDM supplemented with about 4.5% human AB serum and around 9 IU/ml IL-2. Half of the culture medium was replaced with fresh IL-2-containing medium on days 3 and 7. In general, every peptide culture condition was set up in three replicate wells. The leukapheresis product used for the unexposed donors was purchased from a commercial source. PBMCs were isolated from leukapheresis product or whole blood by Ficoll-Paque PLUS gradient centrifugation. The PBMCs went either fresh into the expansion assay or into cryopreservation at -140 degrees C. The QIAamp Micro DNA Kit was used to extract genomic DNA from the CD4+ T cells.

Concerning this clone itself: Its target antigen remains unknown. The input lacks base qualities; no much larger clone sits a single base away.

The sample comprised CD4+ T cells from PBMCs, cultured in vitro. The TCR was taken from a human donor in good health. The V and J genes are TRBV4-3 and TRBJ1-2; a stretch of 10 junction bases matches TRBD1. The CDR3 region reads CASSQDEGTGEWYGYTF. The nucleotide sequence is given as TGCGCCAGCAGCCAAGATGAAGGGACAGGGGAGTGGTACGGCTACACCTTC.